This record covers a single T cell receptor (beta chain). This sample was included in a study of cytomegalovirus exposure and HLA in healthy donors. V lost 8 bases to trimming and J lost 0 bases, with 11 bases between them. Germline CDR1 reads LNHDA; CDR2 reads SQIVND (reference sequence). CDR3 length equals 15 residues. This PCR relied on a set of 60 Vbeta primers and 13 Jbeta primers. TCRdb's table, derived via immunoSEQ multiplex PCR, lists solely in-frame clones and lacks some. This table has about 110,000 clones, roughly 70% appearing once. Sequencing was carried out using PBMCs. The sequence derives from a male donor in good health and CMV-seropositive. The chain couples TRBV19 to TRBJ2-6; D might be TRBD2 (5 bases). DNA for the CDR3: TGTGCCAGTTCGAGGACTGGCTCTGGGGCCAACGTCCTGACTTTC. It specifies CASSRTGSGANVLTF.